This T cell receptor beta chain is drawn from a study of blood T cell repertoires in COVID-19. Study-level background: COVID-19 samples collected from the United States, Italy and Spain covered acute and convalescent phases. T cells, B-cell-depleted T cells, or PBMCs provided the cDNA or gDNA that served as material.

Germline lookup yields CDR1 SNHLY and CDR2 FYNNEI. The CDR3 consists of 14 residues. Trimming took off 6 bases at V and 5 bases at J, with 14 bases between the two ends. The authors' processing: Reference gene primer amplification gave nucleated cell count estimates. The assay was immunoSEQ multiplex PCR, and TCRdb's table has in-frame clones only and misses some. That table is the source of V, J and clone size, and D and trimming were worked out from the DNA. The repertoire consists of around 29,000 clones, with 68% occurring once and the leading ten covering 17%. This clone appeared a single time. The clonotype was recovered from a human donor in a cohort sampled during active COVID-19. Sequencing used peripheral blood. The gene calls are TRBV2 and TRBJ1-5; a weak D match, TRBD1 (5 bases). The chain's CDR3 is CASRAGGTHQPQHF. CDR3 sequence (DNA): TGTGCCAGCAGGGCGGGGGGGACCCATCAGCCCCAGCATTTT.